The rows below give T cell receptor beta chains drawn from one sample of a study of T cells in Graves' hyperthyroidism and ophthalmopathy. Each CDR3 protein gets one entry after TCRdb re-called the multiplex PCR reads with MiXCR. The repertoire holds about 290,000 distinct CDR3 sequences, roughly 15% seen once, with roughly 31% in the top ten. Sequencing was carried out using blood. These receptors were collected from a man younger than 40 with Graves' hyperthyroidism. CDR3s include the opening cysteine and the closing phenylalanine or tryptophan. The D gene is left open where the match is weak. For some rows the clone size is stated as once, few or many, or as a class when expanded; others skip it.

size: NA; V: TRBV3-1; J: TRBJ1-3; D: NA; CDR3: CASSRSGGNTIYF; DNA: TGTGCCAGCAGCCGATCAGGAGGAAACACCATATATTTT
size: many; V: TRBV18; J: TRBJ2-5; D: NA; CDR3: CASSPTLDSQETQYF; DNA: TGTGCCAGCTCACCGACGTTGGACAGTCAAGAGACCCAGTACTTC
size: NA; V: TRBV6-2/TRBV6-3; J: TRBJ1-5; D: NA; CDR3: CASSYSGYQPQHF; DNA: TGTGCCAGCAGTTACTCAGGGTACCAGCCCCAGCATTTT
size: many; V: TRBV5-1; J: TRBJ2-3; D: NA; CDR3: CASSLGFAFAGTQYF; DNA: TGCGCCAGCAGCTTGGGTTTTGCATTCGCCGGTACGCAGTATTTT
size: NA; V: TRBV7-9; J: TRBJ1-1; D: NA; CDR3: CASGRGNTEAFF; DNA: TGTGCCAGCGGCCGGGGGAACACTGAAGCTTTCTTT
size: few; V: TRBV2; J: TRBJ1-2; D: NA; CDR3: CASWSRYGYTF; DNA: TGTGCCAGTTGGTCCCGCTATGGCTACACCTTC
size: once; V: TRBV4-1; J: TRBJ2-1; D: NA; CDR3: CASSPGTQSGEQFF; DNA: TGCGCCAGCAGCCCCGGGACCCAATCTGGTGAGCAGTTCTTC
size: NA; V: TRBV20-1; J: TRBJ2-5; D: NA; CDR3: CSAFNSQGGETQYF; DNA: TGCAGTGCTTTTAACTCCCAGGGAGGAGAGACCCAGTACTTC
size: many; V: TRBV11-2; J: TRBJ2-3; D: TRBD1; CDR3: CASSSGPGGADTQYF; DNA: TGTGCCAGCAGCTCCGGACCAGGGGGCGCAGATACGCAGTATTTT
size: NA; V: TRBV5-6; J: TRBJ2-5; D: NA; CDR3: CASSSTDYLVTQYF; DNA: TGTGCCAGCAGCTCGACAGATTATCTGGTGACCCAGTACTTC
size: few; V: TRBV2; J: TRBJ1-6; D: NA; CDR3: CASREQGNSPLHF; DNA: TGTGCCAGCAGGGAACAGGGTAATTCACCCCTCCACTTT
size: many; V: TRBV28; J: TRBJ2-1; D: NA; CDR3: CASSFGAEQGGYNEQFF; DNA: TGTGCCAGCAGTTTCGGGGCCGAGCAGGGGGGGTACAATGAGCAGTTCTTC
size: many; V: TRBV28; J: TRBJ1-1; D: NA; CDR3: CASSLSPAVIGSRHTEAFF; DNA: TGTGCCAGCAGTTTGTCCCCCGCTGTAATAGGCAGCAGACACACTGAAGCTTTCTTT
size: many; V: TRBV20-1; J: TRBJ1-1; D: NA; CDR3: CSAGGGSDTEAFF; DNA: TGCAGTGCCGGGGGGGGGAGTGACACTGAAGCTTTCTTT
size: NA; V: TRBV19; J: TRBJ1-5; D: TRBD1; CDR3: CASSSGQGAFYSNQPQHF; DNA: TGTGCCAGTAGTTCGGGACAGGGGGCCTTCTATAGCAATCAGCCCCAGCATTTT
size: many; V: TRBV2; J: TRBJ1-1; D: TRBD1; CDR3: CASLRGQGNTEAFF; DNA: TGTGCCAGCCTGCGGGGACAGGGGAACACTGAAGCTTTCTTT
size: many; V: TRBV7-2; J: TRBJ1-5; D: TRBD1; CDR3: CASSSGTGGPNQPQHF; DNA: TGTGCCAGCAGCTCTGGGACAGGGGGACCGAATCAGCCCCAGCATTTT
size: many; V: TRBV12-3/TRBV12-4; J: TRBJ2-5; D: NA; CDR3: CASSPQGWRETQYF; DNA: TGTGCCAGCAGTCCTCAGGGATGGCGAGAGACCCAGTACTTC
size: many; V: TRBV29-1; J: TRBJ2-2; D: TRBD2; CDR3: CSAEAASGRYTGELFF; DNA: TGCAGCGCTGAGGCAGCTAGCGGGAGGTACACCGGGGAGCTGTTTTTT
size: many; V: TRBV4-2; J: TRBJ2-7; D: TRBD2; CDR3: CASSPGGDFHSHEQYF; DNA: TGTGCCAGCAGCCCGGGGGGGGACTTCCACTCGCACGAGCAGTACTTC
size: many; V: TRBV6-4; J: TRBJ1-1; D: TRBD1; CDR3: CAIRQGDLNTEAFF; DNA: TGTGCCATACGACAGGGGGACTTGAACACTGAAGCTTTCTTT
size: many; V: TRBV18; J: TRBJ1-2; D: NA; CDR3: CASPRSGFVYGYTF; DNA: TGTGCCAGCCCTAGGTCAGGGTTTGTCTATGGCTACACCTTC
size: NA; V: TRBV30; J: TRBJ2-1; D: NA; CDR3: CAWGGGADVEQFF; DNA: TGTGCCTGGGGGGGGGGCGCGGACGTTGAGCAGTTCTTC
size: few; V: TRBV7-8; J: TRBJ2-1; D: NA; CDR3: CASRQTRSRGPHNEQFF; DNA: TGTGCCAGCAGACAAACTCGGTCCAGGGGCCCACACAATGAGCAGTTCTTC
size: many; V: TRBV12-3/TRBV12-4; J: TRBJ1-2; D: NA; CDR3: CASSLRLYYGYTF; DNA: TGTGCCAGCAGTTTAAGATTGTACTATGGCTACACCTTC
size: NA; V: TRBV10-1; J: TRBJ1-1; D: TRBD1; CDR3: CASSGNRGQGTEAFF; DNA: TGCGCCAGCAGTGGCAACAGGGGGCAGGGAACTGAAGCTTTCTTT
size: NA; V: TRBV6-1; J: TRBJ1-4; D: NA; CDR3: CASSEVGTLHLATNEKLFF; DNA: TGTGCCAGCAGTGAAGTCGGGACCCTCCATCTCGCAACTAATGAAAAACTGTTTTTT
size: few; V: TRBV3-1; J: TRBJ1-1; D: NA; CDR3: CAISRGPHTEAFF; DNA: TGTGCCATATCCCGTGGGCCCCACACTGAAGCTTTCTTT
size: many; V: TRBV2; J: TRBJ2-3; D: TRBD2; CDR3: CASSSGRAADTQYF; DNA: TGTGCCAGCAGTAGCGGGAGGGCGGCAGATACGCAGTATTTT
size: many; V: TRBV5-1; J: TRBJ2-7; D: NA; CDR3: CASSLATIYEQYF; DNA: TGCGCCAGCAGTCTAGCTACTATTTACGAGCAGTACTTC
size: NA; V: TRBV5-1; J: TRBJ2-5; D: NA; CDR3: CASSPAGTLQETQYF; DNA: TGCGCCAGCAGCCCCGCAGGGACCCTTCAAGAGACCCAGTACTTC
size: many; V: TRBV18; J: TRBJ2-6; D: NA; CDR3: CASSPVGSGANVLTF; DNA: TGTGCCAGCTCACCAGTAGGGAGCGGGGCCAACGTCCTGACTTTC
size: few; V: TRBV13; J: TRBJ1-6; D: TRBD1; CDR3: CASSWNRGQGNSPLHF; DNA: TGTGCCAGCAGCTGGAACCGGGGACAGGGCAATTCACCCCTCCACTTT
size: few; V: TRBV20-1; J: TRBJ1-2; D: NA; CDR3: CSEHRQDSGGYTF; DNA: TGCAGTGAACACAGACAAGACTCTGGTGGCTACACCTTC
size: NA; V: TRBV29-1; J: TRBJ1-1; D: TRBD1; CDR3: CSVELGQGDTEAFF; DNA: TGCAGCGTTGAACTGGGACAGGGGGACACTGAAGCTTTCTTT
size: many; V: TRBV12-3/TRBV12-4; J: TRBJ1-3; D: NA; CDR3: CASSFRLATIYF; DNA: TGTGCCAGCAGTTTTCGCCTGGCCACCATATATTTT
size: many; V: TRBV11-3; J: TRBJ2-1; D: TRBD2; CDR3: CASSLHSGSYNEQFF; DNA: TGTGCCAGCAGCTTACATAGCGGGAGTTATAATGAGCAGTTCTTC
size: few; V: TRBV29-1; J: TRBJ1-1; D: NA; CDR3: CSVAYRAGGSEAFF; DNA: TGCAGCGTTGCGTACAGGGCTGGGGGGTCTGAAGCTTTCTTT
size: NA; V: TRBV20-1; J: TRBJ2-1; D: TRBD2; CDR3: CSAPLAGRSYNEQFF; DNA: TGCAGTGCTCCCCTAGCGGGGAGATCCTACAATGAGCAGTTCTTC
size: once; V: TRBV19; J: TRBJ2-1; D: NA; CDR3: CASSSRDTTYNEQFF; DNA: TGTGCCAGTAGTTCGCGGGACACCACCTACAATGAGCAGTTCTTC
size: NA; V: TRBV7-6; J: TRBJ2-6; D: NA; CDR3: CASRGWSGANVLTF; DNA: TGTGCCAGCCGCGGATGGTCTGGGGCCAACGTCCTGACTTTC
size: many; V: TRBV30; J: TRBJ1-2; D: NA; CDR3: CAWRVGGHYGYTF; DNA: TGTGCCTGGAGGGTCGGGGGGCACTATGGCTACACCTTC
size: NA; V: TRBV6-2/TRBV6-3; J: TRBJ1-6; D: NA; CDR3: CASWRTGRNSPLHF; DNA: TGTGCCAGCTGGCGAACCGGGAGGAATTCACCCCTCCACTTT
size: few; V: TRBV24-1; J: TRBJ2-1; D: NA; CDR3: CATSDSGFNEQFF; DNA: TGTGCCACCAGTGATTCAGGGTTTAATGAGCAGTTCTTC
size: many; V: TRBV12-3/TRBV12-4; J: TRBJ2-7; D: NA; CDR3: CASSFRGYEQYF; DNA: TGTGCCAGCAGTTTTCGGGGCTACGAGCAGTACTTC
size: many; V: TRBV9; J: TRBJ2-7; D: NA; CDR3: CASSVGPESYEQYF; DNA: TGTGCCAGCAGCGTAGGGCCAGAGTCCTACGAGCAGTACTTC
size: many; V: TRBV18; J: TRBJ2-7; D: NA; CDR3: CASSPSGQTSYEQYF; DNA: TGTGCCAGCTCACCATCGGGCCAGACATCCTACGAGCAGTACTTC
size: NA; V: TRBV6-1; J: TRBJ2-1; D: TRBD2; CDR3: CASSLTSGREFF; DNA: TGTGCCAGCAGTCTCACTAGCGGGAGAGAGTTCTTC
size: many; V: TRBV3-1; J: TRBJ2-1; D: NA; CDR3: CASSRSEGNEQFF; DNA: TGTGCCAGCAGCCGAAGTGAGGGCAATGAGCAGTTCTTC
size: many; V: TRBV27; J: TRBJ1-2; D: NA; CDR3: CASSPDRTLIEHYGYTF; DNA: TGTGCCAGCAGTCCGGACAGAACGTTAATTGAACACTATGGCTACACCTTC